This TCR beta chain was sequenced for a study of graft-versus-host responses after intestinal transplantation. Trimming stripped 1 base from V and 5 bases from J, with 13 bases between. Germline loops: CDR1 SGHRS, CDR2 YFSETQ. This CDR3 region has 15 residues. Only in-frame clones appear in the TCRdb table, and some are missing; sequencing was by immunoSEQ multiplex PCR. Among about 25,000 clones, more than 80% were seen once, and the ten largest hold 0.45% to 0.6%. The V call is TRBV5-1, the J call TRBJ2-1; D perhaps matches TRBD2 (6 bases). The specimen comprised PBMCs, sampled 18 days after transplant. This receptor was identified in a human patient who received an intestinal transplant, so some T cells may come from the graft donor. The CDR3 DNA is TGCGCCAGCAGCTTGTCCGGGACTTCCAACAATGAGCAGTTCTTC. Translation gives CASSLSGTSNNEQFF.